A selection of T cell receptor beta chains follows, all from one sample in a study of graft-versus-host responses after intestinal transplantation. TCRdb keeps only in-frame clones here, not all; method: immunoSEQ multiplex PCR. The table lists 85,000 to 90,000 clones, around 86% of them singletons. What these receptors recognize is not known. This specimen was unstimulated CD8+ T cells sorted from spleen or lymph node cells, taken before intestinal transplant. These TCRs come from a human donor who received an intestinal transplant. CDR3s include the opening cysteine and the closing phenylalanine or tryptophan. The D gene is left open where the match is weak. Clone size is stated in some rows and not others, as once, few, many or a class when expanded.

cdr3_aa: CASSPQGWEQYF
cdr3_nt: TGTGCCAGCAGCCCACAGGGTTGGGAGCAGTACTTC
v_call: TRBV5-6
clone_size: .
d_call: .
j_call: TRBJ2-7

cdr3_aa: CASSLASGIVYNEQFF
cdr3_nt: TGTGCCAGCAGCTTAGCAAGTGGGATAGTTTACAATGAGCAGTTCTTC
v_call: TRBV7-6
clone_size: .
d_call: .
j_call: TRBJ2-1

cdr3_aa: CASSEIGNSPLHF
cdr3_nt: TGTGCCAGCAGTGAAATCGGTAATTCACCCCTCCACTTT
v_call: TRBV25-1
clone_size: .
d_call: .
j_call: TRBJ1-6

cdr3_aa: CASSLRAGADLVGETQYF
cdr3_nt: TGCGCCAGCAGCTTGAGGGCAGGGGCCGACCTGGTTGGGGAGACCCAGTACTTC
v_call: TRBV5-1
clone_size: .
d_call: .
j_call: TRBJ2-5

cdr3_aa: CASSDPLAGLDRTQYF
cdr3_nt: TGCGCCAGCAGTGACCCCCTAGCGGGATTGGATCGGACCCAGTACTTC
v_call: TRBV10-2
clone_size: .
d_call: TRBD2
j_call: TRBJ2-5

cdr3_aa: CASTRTGGNEQFF
cdr3_nt: TGTGCCAGCACCAGAACAGGGGGCAATGAGCAGTTCTTC
v_call: TRBV6-5
clone_size: .
d_call: TRBD1
j_call: TRBJ2-1

cdr3_aa: CASSRGGGSSYEQYF
cdr3_nt: TGTGCCAGCAGCCGAGGCGGGGGCAGCTCCTACGAGCAGTACTTC
v_call: TRBV9
clone_size: .
d_call: .
j_call: TRBJ2-7

cdr3_aa: CASSIGGESYNEQFF
cdr3_nt: TGTGCCAGTAGTATAGGGGGCGAGTCCTACAATGAGCAGTTCTTC
v_call: TRBV19
clone_size: .
d_call: .
j_call: TRBJ2-1

cdr3_aa: CASSTLAGEGPYEQYF
cdr3_nt: TGTGCCAGCAGCACCTTAGCGGGAGAAGGGCCCTACGAGCAGTACTTC
v_call: TRBV21-1
clone_size: .
d_call: .
j_call: TRBJ2-7

cdr3_aa: CASSLGAYEQYF
cdr3_nt: TGTGCCAGCAGCTTGGGAGCGTACGAGCAGTACTTC
v_call: TRBV5-6
clone_size: .
d_call: .
j_call: TRBJ2-7

cdr3_aa: CASSPSPAGTYGYTF
cdr3_nt: TGTGCCAGCAGTCCCTCCCCTGCGGGGACCTATGGCTACACCTTC
v_call: TRBV28
clone_size: .
d_call: .
j_call: TRBJ1-2

cdr3_aa: CASSLGAGGTDTQYF
cdr3_nt: TGTGCCAGCAGTTTAGGAGCGGGAGGGACAGATACGCAGTATTTT
v_call: TRBV28
clone_size: once
d_call: TRBD2
j_call: TRBJ2-3

cdr3_aa: CASSDGGGNSPLHF
cdr3_nt: TGTGCCAGCAGTGACGGGGGGGGTAATTCACCCCTCCACTTT
v_call: TRBV6-1
clone_size: few
d_call: .
j_call: TRBJ1-6

cdr3_aa: CASSLGVRGSGNEQFF
cdr3_nt: TGTGCCAGCAGCCTCGGCGTGCGCGGGAGTGGGAATGAGCAGTTCTTC
v_call: TRBV11-2
clone_size: once
d_call: TRBD2
j_call: TRBJ2-1

cdr3_aa: CASRAGRAYNEQYF
cdr3_nt: TGCGCCAGCAGGGCGGGGAGGGCCTATAACGAGCAGTACTTC
v_call: TRBV5-1
clone_size: .
d_call: TRBD2
j_call: TRBJ2-7

cdr3_aa: CASSPRTGNYEQYF
cdr3_nt: TGCGCCAGCAGCCCTCGGACAGGGAACTACGAGCAGTACTTC
v_call: TRBV4-1
clone_size: .
d_call: TRBD1
j_call: TRBJ2-7

cdr3_aa: CASSSVPGQGQSSYEQYF
cdr3_nt: TGTGCCAGCAGCTCAGTCCCGGGACAAGGGCAGAGCTCCTACGAGCAGTACTTC
v_call: TRBV11-2
clone_size: .
d_call: .
j_call: TRBJ2-7

cdr3_aa: CASRRPRGNTEAFF
cdr3_nt: TGTGCCTCCAGGAGGCCCCGAGGGAACACTGAAGCTTTCTTT
v_call: TRBV10-3
clone_size: .
d_call: .
j_call: TRBJ1-1

cdr3_aa: CASSRLADYNEQFF
cdr3_nt: TGTGCCAGCAGCCGACTAGCGGACTACAATGAGCAGTTCTTC
v_call: TRBV14
clone_size: few
d_call: TRBD2
j_call: TRBJ2-1

cdr3_aa: CASSRDRGREQYF
cdr3_nt: TGTGCCAGCAGCCGGGACAGGGGTAGGGAGCAGTACTTC
v_call: TRBV7-9
clone_size: .
d_call: TRBD1
j_call: TRBJ2-7

cdr3_aa: CASSVAPLGIQYF
cdr3_nt: TGTGCCAGCAGCGTAGCCCCACTTGGCATTCAGTACTTC
v_call: TRBV9
clone_size: few
d_call: .
j_call: TRBJ2-4

cdr3_aa: CASSYSGDYYEQYF
cdr3_nt: TGTGCCAGCAGTTACTCGGGGGATTACTACGAGCAGTACTTC
v_call: TRBV6-6
clone_size: .
d_call: .
j_call: TRBJ2-7

cdr3_aa: CASSFPNRTGRTGELFF
cdr3_nt: TGTGCCAGCAGCTTTCCCAATCGGACAGGACGAACCGGGGAGCTGTTTTTT
v_call: TRBV11-2
clone_size: .
d_call: TRBD1
j_call: TRBJ2-2

cdr3_aa: CASAQGGYEQYF
cdr3_nt: TGTGCTAGTGCTCAAGGCGGGTACGAGCAGTACTTC
v_call: TRBV12-5
clone_size: .
d_call: .
j_call: TRBJ2-7

cdr3_aa: CASKDRGWVEAFF
cdr3_nt: TGTGCCAGCAAAGACAGGGGGTGGGTTGAAGCTTTCTTT
v_call: TRBV6-6
clone_size: once
d_call: TRBD1
j_call: TRBJ1-1

cdr3_aa: CAWIAGVNNEQFF
cdr3_nt: TGTGCCTGGATCGCAGGGGTGAACAATGAGCAGTTCTTC
v_call: TRBV30
clone_size: once
d_call: .
j_call: TRBJ2-1

cdr3_aa: CASSSTGNEQFF
cdr3_nt: TGTGCCAGCAGCTCGACAGGTAATGAGCAGTTCTTC
v_call: TRBV7-9
clone_size: .
d_call: .
j_call: TRBJ2-1

cdr3_aa: CASSWEQGYEQFF
cdr3_nt: TGTGCCAGCAGCTGGGAACAGGGCTATGAGCAGTTCTTC
v_call: TRBV11-2
clone_size: .
d_call: .
j_call: TRBJ2-1

cdr3_aa: CAWRVGAGTDTQYF
cdr3_nt: TGTGCCTGGAGGGTGGGCGCTGGCACAGATACGCAGTATTTT
v_call: TRBV30
clone_size: .
d_call: .
j_call: TRBJ2-3

cdr3_aa: CASSIGDANTGELFF
cdr3_nt: TGTGCCAGCAGTATCGGGGACGCGAACACCGGGGAGCTGTTTTTT
v_call: TRBV9
clone_size: .
d_call: .
j_call: TRBJ2-2

cdr3_aa: CASSLSLVSPYGYTF
cdr3_nt: TGTGCCAGCAGTTTATCGTTAGTTTCCCCGTATGGCTACACCTTC
v_call: TRBV27
clone_size: .
d_call: .
j_call: TRBJ1-2

cdr3_aa: CASSFVWGSYEQYF
cdr3_nt: TGTGCCAGCAGTTTCGTCTGGGGCTCCTACGAGCAGTACTTC
v_call: TRBV28
clone_size: .
d_call: .
j_call: TRBJ2-7

cdr3_aa: CASSLHPYEQYF
cdr3_nt: TGTGCCAGCAGCTTACACCCCTACGAGCAGTACTTC
v_call: TRBV11-2
clone_size: once
d_call: .
j_call: TRBJ2-7

cdr3_aa: CASSLGQGAGDEQYF
cdr3_nt: TGCGCCAGCAGCTTGGGACAGGGGGCGGGGGACGAGCAGTACTTC
v_call: TRBV5-1
clone_size: .
d_call: TRBD1
j_call: TRBJ2-7

cdr3_aa: CASSPGGLAAGPQETQYF
cdr3_nt: TGCGCCAGCAGCCCAGGGGGTCTAGCGGCGGGCCCTCAAGAGACCCAGTACTTC
v_call: TRBV4-1
clone_size: .
d_call: .
j_call: TRBJ2-5

cdr3_aa: CASSQDWAWVAGNYGYTF
cdr3_nt: TGCGCCAGCAGCCAAGACTGGGCGTGGGTGGCAGGTAACTATGGCTACACCTTC
v_call: TRBV4-1
clone_size: .
d_call: .
j_call: TRBJ1-2

cdr3_aa: CASSLWLGNEQFF
cdr3_nt: TGTGCCAGCAGCTTATGGCTAGGGAATGAGCAGTTCTTC
v_call: TRBV7-3
clone_size: .
d_call: .
j_call: TRBJ2-1

cdr3_aa: CSARYYEQYF
cdr3_nt: TGCAGTGCTAGATACTACGAGCAGTACTTC
v_call: TRBV20-1
clone_size: .
d_call: .
j_call: TRBJ2-7

cdr3_aa: CASSLGSGDREQYF
cdr3_nt: TGTGCCAGCAGCTTAGGGTCGGGGGATAGAGAGCAGTACTTC
v_call: TRBV7-9
clone_size: .
d_call: .
j_call: TRBJ2-7

cdr3_aa: CASSLRSRAVSNQPQHF
cdr3_nt: TGTGCCAGCAGCCTTAGGAGCAGGGCGGTAAGCAATCAGCCCCAGCATTTT
v_call: TRBV7-8
clone_size: .
d_call: .
j_call: TRBJ1-5

cdr3_aa: CASSLILAGDRSTDTQYF
cdr3_nt: TGTGCCAGCAGTTTAATTCTAGCGGGAGACCGGTCGACAGATACGCAGTATTTT
v_call: TRBV28
clone_size: .
d_call: TRBD2
j_call: TRBJ2-3

cdr3_aa: CASSYGTGAYEQYF
cdr3_nt: TGTGCCAGCAGTTACGGGACAGGGGCCTACGAGCAGTACTTC
v_call: TRBV6-5
clone_size: few
d_call: TRBD1
j_call: TRBJ2-7

cdr3_aa: CASSVQQNRGYNSPLHF
cdr3_nt: TGCGCCAGCTCGGTACAGCAGAACAGGGGATATAATTCACCCCTCCACTTT
v_call: TRBV4-1
clone_size: few
d_call: TRBD1
j_call: TRBJ1-6

cdr3_aa: CASSPLRTAYNSPLHF
cdr3_nt: TGTGCCAGCAGCCCCCTCCGGACAGCTTATAATTCACCCCTCCACTTT
v_call: TRBV11-3
clone_size: .
d_call: .
j_call: TRBJ1-6

cdr3_aa: CASSQGAMVNTEAFF
cdr3_nt: TGCGCCAGCAGCCAAGGGGCGATGGTGAACACTGAAGCTTTCTTT
v_call: TRBV4-1
clone_size: .
d_call: .
j_call: TRBJ1-1

cdr3_aa: CASSRTVNYGYTF
cdr3_nt: TGTGCCAGCAGCCGGACAGTCAACTATGGCTACACCTTC
v_call: TRBV7-9
clone_size: once
d_call: .
j_call: TRBJ1-2

cdr3_aa: CASSPRGGSNEQFF
cdr3_nt: TGTGCCAGCAGCCCCAGGGGGGGCTCCAATGAGCAGTTCTTC
v_call: TRBV7-3
clone_size: .
d_call: .
j_call: TRBJ2-1

cdr3_aa: CASSLTGSTDTQYF
cdr3_nt: TGTGCCAGCAGCTTGACGGGTAGCACAGATACGCAGTATTTT
v_call: TRBV7-3
clone_size: .
d_call: .
j_call: TRBJ2-3

cdr3_aa: CASSSIAGTSTDTQYF
cdr3_nt: TGTGCCAGCAGCTCTATCGCCGGGACTAGCACAGATACGCAGTATTTT
v_call: TRBV7-8
clone_size: few
d_call: .
j_call: TRBJ2-3

cdr3_aa: CASSSGNYGYTF
cdr3_nt: TGTGCCAGCAGTTCAGGGAACTATGGCTACACCTTC
v_call: TRBV6-5
clone_size: .
d_call: .
j_call: TRBJ1-2

cdr3_aa: CASSPLDREYTEAFF
cdr3_nt: TGTGCCAGCTCACCACTGGACAGGGAGTACACTGAAGCTTTCTTT
v_call: TRBV18
clone_size: once
d_call: TRBD1
j_call: TRBJ1-1

cdr3_aa: CASSLLGQAFDTIYF
cdr3_nt: TGTGCCAGCAGTTTGTTGGGACAGGCTTTTGACACCATATATTTT
v_call: TRBV6-6
clone_size: .
d_call: TRBD1
j_call: TRBJ1-3

cdr3_aa: CASSLDGLVKQDYEQYF
cdr3_nt: TGTGCCAGCAGCTTAGATGGACTAGTGAAACAGGACTACGAGCAGTACTTC
v_call: TRBV11-2
clone_size: .
d_call: TRBD2
j_call: TRBJ2-7

cdr3_aa: CASTTSGVITRGTYEQYF
cdr3_nt: TGTGCCAGCACCACAAGCGGGGTGATTACGCGGGGCACCTACGAGCAGTACTTC
v_call: TRBV13
clone_size: .
d_call: TRBD2
j_call: TRBJ2-7

cdr3_aa: CASEGSTYEQYF
cdr3_nt: TGTGCCAGCGAGGGCAGCACCTACGAGCAGTACTTC
v_call: TRBV6-1
clone_size: few
d_call: .
j_call: TRBJ2-7

cdr3_aa: CASNLRGQGDEQYF
cdr3_nt: TGTGCCAGTAACCTTCGGGGACAGGGGGACGAGCAGTACTTC
v_call: TRBV19
clone_size: .
d_call: TRBD1
j_call: TRBJ2-7